These 32 T cell receptor beta chains share one sample of origin, sequenced in a study of CD8 T cells in Susac syndrome (dated by TCRdb to about 2019). Library creation used the immunoSEQ multiplex PCR assay. RNA was extracted using the RNeasy kit, and roughly 0.5 to 1 ug of the RNA was reverse transcribed with random hexamers. TCRdb trimmed public reads at Q25 via fastp, called clones via MiXCR and kept in-frame beta chains. Every entry covers one CDR3 protein and lists the most common genes and DNA from its rows. Present in this sample are fewer than 250,000 distinct CDR3 sequences, around nine tenths of which were seen just once. The ten largest clones capture roughly 0.13% of the sample. The material sequenced was CD8+ T cells from PBMCs. All receptors derive from a human donor with multiple sclerosis.

The chain recombines TRBV6-5 with TRBJ2-5; 9 nucleotides agree with TRBD2. Trimming removed 7 bases from V and 5 bases from J; junction bases left unmatched: 11. Germline CDR1 reads MNHEY; CDR2 reads SVGAGI. The CDR3 runs 15 residues. Here the CDR3 DNA reads TGTGCCAGCACCAACATAGCGGGAGCACGGGAGACCCAGTACTTC. Amino acid sequence: CASTNIAGARETQYF.

The V gene is TRBV20-1, the J gene TRBJ2-1; 11 bases line up with TRBD1. V was pared by 5 bases and J by 2 bases, with 2 bases of the junction left unmatched. CDR1 DFQATT and CDR2 SNEGSKA come from the germline V gene (reference sequence). The CDR3 spans 14 residues. The CDR3 sequence is CSALDRGPYNEQFF. The CDR3 nucleotides are TGCAGTGCTTTGGACAGGGGGCCCTACAATGAGCAGTTCTTC.

The chain joins TRBV5-1 to TRBJ2-5, with D tentatively TRBD2 (6 bases). V lost 7 bases and J lost 2, with 15 bases in between. The CDR3 spans 14 residues. The germline V gene has CDR1 SGHRS and CDR2 YFSETQ. The CDR3: CASSDRGIQETQYF. CDR3 bases: TGCGCCAGCTCCGACCGGGGGATACAAGAGACCCAGTACTTC. The whole variable domain, remainder taken from reference TRBV5-1 and TRBJ2-5, is KAGVTQTPRYLIKTRGQQVTLSCSPISGHRSVSWYQQTPGQGLQFLFEYFSETQRNKGNFPGRFSGRQFSNSRSEMNVSTLELGDSALYLCASSDRGIQETQYFGPGTRLLVL.

CDR3 nucleotide sequence: TGTGCCAGCAGCCCCAAGGGGGTCGGCACCGGGGAGCTGTTTTTT. Its translation: CASSPKGVGTGELFF. The chain combines TRBV7-8 with TRBJ2-2, with D possibly matching TRBD1 (6 bases). The length of the CDR3 is 15 residues. V was clipped by 5 bases and J by 4 bases, with 14 bases between them. Germline-derived CDR1 and CDR2 are SGHVS and FQNEAQ.

The rearrangement links TRBV24-1 to TRBJ2-2; 7 bases fit TRBD1. Germline CDR1 reads KGHDR; CDR2 reads SFDVKD. CDR3 length equals 16 residues. Trimming removed 7 bases from V and 2 bases from J; junction bases left unmatched: 9. The CDR3 bases are TGTGCCACCAGGTCCGAGGGGGCGAATAACACCGGGGAGCTGTTTTTT. Translating gives CATRSEGANNTGELFF.

The chain is built from TRBV7-8 and TRBJ1-2; 7 bases align to TRBD1. Germline CDR1 reads SGHVS; CDR2 reads FQNEAQ. Losses at the gene ends were 1 base for V and 5 bases for J; bases not matched to a gene: 10. This CDR3 comprises 16 residues. Written as DNA, the CDR3 is TGTGCCAGCAGCTTAGTCGTCTCCGGGACAGATTATGGCTACACCTTC. Its protein product is CASSLVVSGTDYGYTF.

The chain has TRBV30 and TRBJ2-7; no clear D. The CDR3 totals 11 residues. V lost 6 bases to trimming and J lost 2 bases, with 8 bases between them. Germline CDR1 reads GTSNPN; CDR2 reads SVGIG (reference sequence). DNA for the CDR3: TGTGCCTGCGAGTCTCCCTACGAGCAGTACTTC. Translation: CACESPYEQYF.

The gene calls are TRBV14 and TRBJ2-2; 7 bases agree with TRBD2. This CDR3 comprises 16 residues. From germline, CDR1 is SGHDN and CDR2 FVKESK. The ends lost 2 bases at V and 3 bases at J; junction bases unmatched: 6. The CDR3: CASSQFRTRDTGELFF. DNA of the CDR3: TGTGCCAGCAGCCAATTCAGGACTAGGGACACCGGGGAGCTGTTTTTT.

The DNA of the CDR3 is TGTGCCAGCAGTCCCGCTGACCTCCACTACGAGCAGTACTTC. Translation gives CASSPADLHYEQYF. The chain employs TRBV3-1 and TRBJ2-7; D gene uncertain. Germline lookup yields CDR1 LGHDT and CDR2 YNNKEL (reference sequence). V lost 6 bases and J 3 bases, leaving 15 bases between the germline ends. This CDR3 is built from 14 residues.

The genes are TRBV7-6 and TRBJ1-1, with 8 bases matching TRBD1. Per the germline V gene, CDR1 is SGHVS and CDR2 is FNYEAQ. There are 15 residues in the CDR3. The V and J ends lost 6 bases and 1 base, in that order; junction bases with no gene match: 7. The CDR3 reads CASSNLQGGNTEAFF. CDR3 DNA: TGTGCCAGCAGTAACCTACAGGGGGGGAACACTGAAGCTTTCTTT.

The V call is TRBV27, the J call TRBJ1-5; D possibly corresponds to TRBD1 (6 bases). The CDR3 covers 16 residues. V was shortened by 5 bases and J by 3 bases, with 17 bases between the two germline ends. The germline V gene encodes CDR1 MNHEY and CDR2 SMNVEV (reference sequence). The CDR3 coding sequence is TGTGCCAGCAGTCAATGGGTACAGGGAACCAATCAGCCCCAGCATTTT. Amino acid sequence: CASSQWVQGTNQPQHF.

This clonotype was detected only a few times. The gene calls are TRBV6-4 and TRBJ2-7, with TRBD2 matching 9 bases. The CDR3 runs to 15 residues. The germline V gene has CDR1 MRHNA and CDR2 SNTAGT. The ends lost 2 bases at V and 5 bases at J; junction bases unmatched: 7. The CDR3 sequence: CASSDRAGGPHEQYF. The CDR3 DNA follows: TGTGCCAGCAGTGACCGCGCGGGAGGGCCACACGAGCAGTACTTC.

The V call is TRBV12-3 or TRBV12-4, the J call TRBJ1-3, with D unclear. CDR3 length: 15 amino acids. The V gene lost 7 bases and the J gene lost 4 bases, with 17 bases spanning the gap. The chain's CDR3 is CASTVDYWSGNTIYF. The CDR3 coding sequence is TGTGCCAGCACAGTAGACTACTGGTCCGGAAACACCATATATTTT.

The rearrangement joins TRBV5-6 to TRBJ2-3, with TRBD2 matching over 10 bases. The germline CDR1 and CDR2 sequences are SGHDT and YYEEEE. V was pared by 4 bases and J by 6 bases, with 8 bases of the junction left unmatched. This CDR3 is built from 15 residues. The CDR3 sequence: CASSRRAGGIDTQYF. CDR3 DNA sequence: TGTGCCAGCAGCAGAAGAGCGGGGGGGATTGATACGCAGTATTTT. The entire variable domain, with the rest obtained from reference TRBV5-6 and TRBJ2-3, is as follows: DAGVTQSPTHLIKTRGQQVTLRCSPKSGHDTVSWYQQALGQGPQFIFQYYEEEERQRGNFPDRFSGHQFPNYSSELNVNALLLGDSALYLCASSRRAGGIDTQYFGPGTRLTVL.

The chain has TRBV7-6 and TRBJ1-1; 7 bases are a match to TRBD1. J was trimmed by 5 bases and V by 5 bases; bases with no gene match: 5. The CDR3 consists of 13 residues. CDR1 SGHVS and CDR2 FNYEAQ come from the germline V gene. DNA of the CDR3: TGTGCCAGCAGCCCTATACAGGGGACTGAAGCTTTCTTT. Its protein is CASSPIQGTEAFF.

CDR3 bases: TGTGCCAGCAGCTGGAGGGACTCCCCAGAGACCCAGTACTTC. Translation: CASSWRDSPETQYF. The chain carries TRBV7-9 and TRBJ2-5; a possible D gene is TRBD2 (6 bases). The CDR3 covers 14 residues. Germline CDR1 reads SEHNR; CDR2 reads FQNEAQ (reference sequence). Trimming removed 4 bases from V and 4 bases from J, with 13 bases in between.

The DNA for the CDR3 is TGCAGTGCTTTTGTCCCCGGCAATCAGCCCCAGCATTTT. The encoded protein is CSAFVPGNQPQHF. The genes are TRBV20-1 and TRBJ1-5; D is ambiguous. The CDR3 covers 13 residues. Germline CDR1 DFQATT, CDR2 SNEGSKA (reference sequence). Trimming left V 5 bases short and J 2 bases short, with 10 bases between.

V is TRBV11-2 and J is TRBJ2-2; D unresolved. The V gene lost 1 base and the J gene lost 7 bases, with 7 bases spanning the gap. Per the germline V gene, CDR1 is SGHAT and CDR2 is FQNNGV. The CDR3 is 13 residues long. CDR3 coding DNA: TGTGCCAGCAGCTTAGTTACTCACGGGGAGCTGTTTTTT. Protein sequence: CASSLVTHGELFF.

This chain connects TRBV5-1 to TRBJ2-7; possible D gene TRBD1, 6 bases. Per germline, CDR1 SGHRS and CDR2 YFSETQ. The CDR3 is 13 amino acids. The ends were cut back, 5 bases at V and 3 bases at J, with 12 bases in the middle. The CDR3 DNA sequence: TGCGCCAGCAGGGCTCCAGGGGACTACGAGCAGTACTTC. It codes for CASRAPGDYEQYF.

The chain uses TRBV20-1 and TRBJ2-7, with D perhaps TRBD2 (6 bases). CDR1 DFQATT and CDR2 SNEGSKA come from the germline V gene (reference sequence). V dropped 4 bases and J dropped 3 bases, with 13 bases sitting between them. This CDR3 contains 13 residues. Here the CDR3 reads CSANAGRNYEQYF. CDR3 nucleotide sequence: TGCAGTGCTAACGCGGGACGCAACTACGAGCAGTACTTC.

The chain combines TRBV9 with TRBJ1-2, with 8 nucleotides matching TRBD1. This CDR3 is built from 14 residues. J was trimmed by 2 bases and V by 3 bases; bases with no gene match: 3. Germline CDR1 and CDR2: SGDLS and YYNGEE. The CDR3: CASSGRQGNYGYTF. The CDR3, as DNA: TGTGCCAGCAGCGGGAGACAGGGGAACTATGGCTACACCTTC. The complete variable domain, with remaining parts taken from reference TRBV9 and TRBJ1-2, reads DSGVTQTPKHLITATGQRVTLRCSPRSGDLSVYWYQQSLDQGLQFLIQYYNGEERAKGNILERFSAQQFPDLHSELNLSSLELGDSALYFCASSGRQGNYGYTFGSGTRLTVV.

This chain connects TRBV5-4 to TRBJ1-2; no reliable D call. V was clipped by 0 bases and J by 4 bases, with 7 bases between them. The CDR3 is 13 residues long. Germline CDR1 and CDR2: SGHNT and YYREEE (reference sequence). The CDR3 loop reads CASSLASPYGYTF. The CDR3 nucleotides are TGTGCCAGCAGCTTGGCCAGCCCCTATGGCTACACCTTC.

The chain employs TRBV6-6 and TRBJ2-7; D is ambiguous. The length of the CDR3 is 12 residues. Germline V gives CDR1 MNHNY, CDR2 SVGAGI (reference sequence). Trimming cost V 7 bases and J 5 bases, with 12 bases left between them. The DNA of the CDR3 is TGTGCCAGCACCTGGGATACCCACGAGCAGTACTTC. It is translated as CASTWDTHEQYF.

The V and J genes are TRBV7-7 and TRBJ2-5, with a tentative D call TRBD2 (6 bases). CDR3 size: 12 residues. The germline V gene has CDR1 SSHAT and CDR2 FNYEAQ (reference sequence). CDR3 DNA sequence: TGTGCTAGCTCCGGGAGCTCCGAGACCCAGTACTTC. This codes for CASSGSSETQYF.

The rearrangement links TRBV6-2 or TRBV6-3 to TRBJ2-1; no clear D. Germline-derived CDR1 and CDR2 are MNHEY and SVGEGT. Deletions cut 0 bases from V and 3 bases from J, with 12 bases between. The CDR3 contains 16 residues. The CDR3 sequence: CASSYSIVEIYNEQFF. The CDR3 DNA sequence: TGTGCCAGCAGTTACTCGATAGTCGAAATCTACAATGAGCAGTTCTTC.

The genes are TRBV19 and TRBJ1-5, with a tentative D call TRBD1 (6 bases). The CDR3 has 13 amino acids. Germline-derived CDR1 and CDR2 are LNHDA and SQIVND (reference sequence). Trimming pared 4 bases from V and 7 bases from J, leaving 11 bases between. The CDR3 spells CASSTVGAQPQHF. As DNA, the CDR3 is TGTGCCAGTAGTACCGTGGGGGCCCAGCCCCAGCATTTT.

The CDR3 loop reads CASSPTGLRSYEQYF. CDR3 nucleotide sequence: TGCGCCAGCAGCCCCACAGGGTTAAGGAGCTACGAGCAGTACTTC. The chain employs TRBV4-1 and TRBJ2-7; possibly TRBD1 for D (6 bases). The CDR3 runs to 15 residues. CDR1 is MGHRA, CDR2 YSYEKL, per germline. Trimming stripped 4 bases from V and 3 bases from J, with 16 bases between.

V usage is TRBV29-1 and J usage is TRBJ1-5; 7 bases line up with TRBD1. CDR1 and CDR2 (germline): SQVTM, ANQGSEA. Trimming at V came to 6 bases and at J to 4 bases, leaving 3 bases not matched to a gene. The CDR3 runs to 12 residues. CDR3 DNA: TGCAGCGTCAGGGACAGTAATCAGCCCCAGCATTTT. Translating it yields CSVRDSNQPQHF.

V gene TRBV19 combines with J gene TRBJ2-3, with D perhaps matching TRBD1 (6 bases). This CDR3 region has 16 residues. Germline V gives CDR1 LNHDA, CDR2 SQIVND (reference sequence). Trimming pared 6 bases from V and 0 bases from J, leaving 16 bases between. CDR3 residues: CASSPGQSPSTDTQYF. CDR3 bases: TGTGCCAGTAGCCCAGGACAGTCCCCTAGCACAGATACGCAGTATTTT.

The V call is TRBV7-2, the J call TRBJ1-1; TRBD1 is a possible D gene (6 bases). Germline CDR1 reads SGHTA; CDR2 reads FQGNSA. V lost 6 bases, J lost 2 bases, and 16 bases lay in between. CDR3 length: 15 residues. CDR3 protein: CASRSLGGDNTEAFF. The CDR3 nucleotides read TGTGCCAGCAGGTCGCTAGGGGGGGACAACACTGAAGCTTTCTTT.

The chain couples TRBV23-1 to TRBJ2-5, with 10 bases that match TRBD1. TRBV23-1 has ORF status, its function being uncertain. The CDR3 spans 16 residues. Trimming at V came to 3 bases and at J to 9 bases, leaving 13 bases not matched to a gene. This chain's CDR3 is CASSHWDRGGRKAQYF. In DNA form, the CDR3 reads TGCGCCAGCAGTCACTGGGACAGGGGAGGGAGGAAGGCCCAGTACTTC.

The chain combines TRBV11-2 with TRBJ2-7, with TRBD2 identical over 13 bases. Germline loops: CDR1 SGHAT, CDR2 FQNNGV. Unmatched junction bases numbered 5, after V lost 5 bases and J lost 4 bases. The CDR3 contains 15 residues. In DNA, the CDR3 is TGTGCCAGCAGCCCTGGGACTAGCGGGACGTACGAGCAGTACTTC. It translates to CASSPGTSGTYEQYF.